The T cell receptor beta chain described here comes from a study of blood T cell repertoires in COVID-19. Cohort assignment relied on participant-reported clinical history. Produced via immunoSEQ multiplex PCR; TCRdb's table is partial and in-frame only. Here the sample spans nearly 350,000 clones, roughly nine tenths being singletons. The CDR3 sequence is 21 residues long. The sequenced sample was PBMCs or T cells enriched from blood (not recorded which). The TCR sequence derives from a woman aged 25 to 45 who had recovered from COVID-19. The chain links TRBV21-1 to TRBJ2-4; TRBD1, as called in the table, went unchecked against the DNA. TRBV21-1 is flagged as a pseudogene. The CDR3 protein is CASSHRAGDRGLILAKNIQYF. The CDR3, as DNA: TGTGCCAGCAGCCACCGAGCCGGGGACAGGGGACTTATACTAGCCAAAAACATTCAGTACTTC.